This paragraph covers one T cell receptor beta chain sequence. Its antigen is unknown. The data are from a study of vaccination and CD4 T cells after COVID-19. In the study overall: Taking of post-vaccine samples occurred a median about 70 days after dose two (range 14 to 241). Cells were stimulated with overlapping spike peptides from SARS-CoV-2, HCoV-NL63, HCoV-OC43 and HCoV-229E.

The Oncomine TCR Beta short-read assay was applied to DNA of cultured CD4+ T cells. MiXCR, applied by TCRdb to the PCR reads, yields one record per CDR3 protein. The data contain roughly 14,000 distinct CDR3 sequences, approximately 60% of them seen just once; the ten biggest clones take up 6.2%. Trimming pared 1 base from V and 4 bases from J, leaving 13 bases between. CDR3 length equals 15 residues. The V gene's germline CDR1 is LGHNA and CDR2 YNFKEQ. Overall study results and limits: Convalescent patients gained a median approximately 88% of their reactive clones only post-vaccination.

Treatment given: approximately 9-day PBMC culture with coronavirus spike peptide pools or control peptides (ViraFEST assay). Each well received two million PBMCs, cultured with 10 IU/ml IL-2 and roughly 10 ug/ml peptide pools. The sequenced sample was CD4+ T cells from blood, cultured in vitro. The chain recombines TRBV4-2 with TRBJ1-2; D perhaps matches TRBD1 (5 bases). The receptor was isolated from a human donor who had recovered from COVID-19. The CDR3 bases are TGTGCCAGCAGCCAAGGCACTCAGGGCGGCTATGGCTACACCTTC. It yields the protein CASSQGTQGGYGYTF.